The clone carrying this T cell receptor (beta chain) showed up many times. Its antigen is still unknown. This record comes from a study of regulatory T cells in long-lasting Graves disease. Arm-PCR of CDR3 regions with iRepertoire HTBI primers generated TCR beta libraries. TCRdb called the multiplex PCR reads again in MiXCR, with one record for every CDR3 protein. This repertoire shows about 210,000 distinct CDR3 sequences, roughly 20% found once; its top ten account for approximately 12%. General study points: Fewer public clonotypes were shared by new patients (around 970) than by persistent patients (around 2,800).

The time point: newly diagnosed GD, antithyroid drugs for less than 3 months. After RNA was extracted from PBMCs, the TCR library was made from it. These data were also reused for a study on T cells in Graves' hyperthyroidism and ophthalmopathy. This second report adds: First-round RT-PCR targeting the TCR CDR3 was performed with the HTBI primer set.

Sequencing used peripheral blood mononuclear cells (PBMCs), obtained at new diagnosis, from a patient treated with antithyroid drugs. The source is a woman in her twenties or thirties with Graves disease.

This chain's CDR3 is CASKIQRGGQETQYF. The CDR3 region has the DNA TGTGCCAGCAAGATTCAGCGGGGGGGCCAAGAGACCCAGTACTTC. V gene TRBV6-1 combines with J gene TRBJ2-5; 10 bases are a match to TRBD2. The germline CDR1 and CDR2 sequences are MNHNS and SASEGT. CDR3 length: 15 residues. J lost 1 base, V lost 7 bases, and 6 bases had no gene match.